This T cell receptor (beta chain) was identified in a study of technical replicates of blood from several donors. The repertoire was sequenced with immunoSEQ multiplex PCR; TCRdb's copy has only in-frame clones and lacks some. The repertoire has about 100,000 clones, around 96% of them found once; the top ten carry approximately 0.2%. CDR3 length: 15 residues. CDR1 and CDR2 (germline): SGHVS, FNYEAQ. V shed 2 bases and J 7 bases; nucleotides not matched to a gene: 4. The receptor was isolated from a human donor in good health. The source material was T cells isolated from PBMCs. The chain employs TRBV7-6 and TRBJ2-2, with 10 positions matching TRBD2. The CDR3 protein is CASSLQLAGNGELFF. DNA for the CDR3: TGTGCCAGCAGCTTACAACTAGCGGGGAACGGGGAGCTGTTTTTT.